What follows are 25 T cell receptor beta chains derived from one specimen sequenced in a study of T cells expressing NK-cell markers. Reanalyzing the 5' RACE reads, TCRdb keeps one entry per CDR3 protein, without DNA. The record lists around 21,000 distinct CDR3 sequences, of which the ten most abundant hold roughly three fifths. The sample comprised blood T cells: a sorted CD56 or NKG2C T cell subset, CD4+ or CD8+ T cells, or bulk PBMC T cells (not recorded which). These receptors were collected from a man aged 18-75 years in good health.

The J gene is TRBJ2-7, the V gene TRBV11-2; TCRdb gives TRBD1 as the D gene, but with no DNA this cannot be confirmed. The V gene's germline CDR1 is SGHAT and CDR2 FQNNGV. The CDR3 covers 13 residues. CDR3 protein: CASSLGTGAKQYF.

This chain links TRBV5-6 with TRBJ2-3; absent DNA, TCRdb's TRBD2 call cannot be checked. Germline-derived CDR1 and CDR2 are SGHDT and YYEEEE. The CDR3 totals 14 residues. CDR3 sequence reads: CASSNWDYGDTQYF.

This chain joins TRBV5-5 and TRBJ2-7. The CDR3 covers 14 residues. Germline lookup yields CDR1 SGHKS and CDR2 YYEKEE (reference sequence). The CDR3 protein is CASSFGGLSYEQYF.

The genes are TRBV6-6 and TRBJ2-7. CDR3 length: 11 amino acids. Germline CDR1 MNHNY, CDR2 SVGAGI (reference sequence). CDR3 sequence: CASSSVYEQYF.

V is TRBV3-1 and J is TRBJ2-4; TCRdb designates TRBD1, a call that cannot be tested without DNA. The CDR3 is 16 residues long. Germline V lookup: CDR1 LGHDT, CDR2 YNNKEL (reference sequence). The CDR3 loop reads CASSQGGQIAKNIQYF.

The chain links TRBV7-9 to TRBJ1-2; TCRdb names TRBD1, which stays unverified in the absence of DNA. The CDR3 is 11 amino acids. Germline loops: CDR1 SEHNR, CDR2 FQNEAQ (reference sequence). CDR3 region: CASSLQGGYTF.

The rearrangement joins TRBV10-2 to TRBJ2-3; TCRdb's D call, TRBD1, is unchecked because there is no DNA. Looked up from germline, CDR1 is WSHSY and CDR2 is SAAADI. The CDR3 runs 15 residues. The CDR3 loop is CASPPHQGAPDTQYF.

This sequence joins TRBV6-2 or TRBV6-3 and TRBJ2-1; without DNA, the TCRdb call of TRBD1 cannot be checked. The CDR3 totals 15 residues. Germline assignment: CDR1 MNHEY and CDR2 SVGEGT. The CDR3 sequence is CASSYGDRDANEQFF.

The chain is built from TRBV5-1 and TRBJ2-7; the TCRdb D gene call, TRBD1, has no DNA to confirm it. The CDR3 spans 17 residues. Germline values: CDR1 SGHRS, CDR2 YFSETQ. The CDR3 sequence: CASSLDPPGTGSYEQYF. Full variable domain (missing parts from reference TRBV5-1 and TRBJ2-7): KAGVTQTPRYLIKTRGQQVTLSCSPISGHRSVSWYQQTPGQGLQFLFEYFSETQRNKGNFPGRFSGRQFSNSRSEMNVSTLELGDSALYLCASSLDPPGTGSYEQYFGPGTRLTVT.

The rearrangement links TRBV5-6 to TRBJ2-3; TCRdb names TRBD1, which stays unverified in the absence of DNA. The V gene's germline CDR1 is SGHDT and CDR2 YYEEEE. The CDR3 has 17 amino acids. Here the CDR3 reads CASSFASDRGSTDTQYF.

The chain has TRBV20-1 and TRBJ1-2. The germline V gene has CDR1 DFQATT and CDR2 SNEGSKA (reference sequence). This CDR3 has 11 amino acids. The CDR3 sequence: CSARGISGYTF.

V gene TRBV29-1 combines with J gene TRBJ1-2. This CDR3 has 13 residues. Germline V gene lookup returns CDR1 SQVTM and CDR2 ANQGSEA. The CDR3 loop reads CSVAMGEHYGYTF.

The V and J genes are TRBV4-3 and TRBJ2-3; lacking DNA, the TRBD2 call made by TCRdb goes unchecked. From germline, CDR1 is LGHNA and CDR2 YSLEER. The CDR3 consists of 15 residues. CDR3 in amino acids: CASSQEGTLTDTQYF.

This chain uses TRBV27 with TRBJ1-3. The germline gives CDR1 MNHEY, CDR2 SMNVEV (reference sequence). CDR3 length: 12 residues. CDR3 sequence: CASRDWENTIYF.

The CDR3 loop is CAWSPGMRIGSGELFF. The V gene is TRBV30, the J gene TRBJ2-2; TCRdb indicates TRBD1, and absent DNA this call remains unverified. The length of the CDR3 is 16 residues. Germline CDR1 and CDR2: GTSNPN and SVGIG (reference sequence).

CDR3: CASSSNRGGELFF. The V call is TRBV11-2, the J call TRBJ2-2; there is no DNA to check the TCRdb D call of TRBD1. The length of the CDR3 is 13 residues. Germline CDR1 is SGHAT and CDR2 is FQNNGV. Together with reference TRBV11-2 and TRBJ2-2, the CDR3 gives the full variable domain: EAGVAQSPRYKIIEKRQSVAFWCNPISGHATLYWYQQILGQGPKLLIQFQNNGVVDDSQLPKDRFSAERLKGVDSTLKIQPAKLEDSAVYLCASSSNRGGELFFGEGSRLTVL.

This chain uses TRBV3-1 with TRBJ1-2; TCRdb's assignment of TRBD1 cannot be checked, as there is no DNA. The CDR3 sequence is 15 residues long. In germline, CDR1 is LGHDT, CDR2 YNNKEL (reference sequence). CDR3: CASSSRGREGYGYTF.

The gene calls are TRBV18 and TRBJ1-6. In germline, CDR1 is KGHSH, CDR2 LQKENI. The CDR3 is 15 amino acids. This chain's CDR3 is CASSPPGRVNSPLHF.

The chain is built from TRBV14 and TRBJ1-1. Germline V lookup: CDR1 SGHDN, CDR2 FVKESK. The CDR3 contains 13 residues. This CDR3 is CASSQGRKTEAFF.

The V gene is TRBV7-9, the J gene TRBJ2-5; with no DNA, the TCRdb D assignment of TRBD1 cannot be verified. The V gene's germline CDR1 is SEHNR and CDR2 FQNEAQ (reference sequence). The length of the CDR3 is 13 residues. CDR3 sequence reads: CASSRDPRETQYF. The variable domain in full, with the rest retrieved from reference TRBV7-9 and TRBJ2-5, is DTGVSQNPRHKITKRGQNVTFRCDPISEHNRLYWYRQTLGQGPEFLTYFQNEAQLEKSRLLSDRFSAERPKGSFSTLEIQRTEQGDSAMYLCASSRDPRETQYFGPGTRLLVL.

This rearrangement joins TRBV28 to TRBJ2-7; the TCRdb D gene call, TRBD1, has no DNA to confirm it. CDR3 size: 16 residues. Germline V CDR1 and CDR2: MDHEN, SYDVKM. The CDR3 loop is CASSPLGRGPYYEQYF.

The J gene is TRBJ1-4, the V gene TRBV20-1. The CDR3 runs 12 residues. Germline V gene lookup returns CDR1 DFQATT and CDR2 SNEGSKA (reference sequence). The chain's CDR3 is CSASSDNEKLFF.

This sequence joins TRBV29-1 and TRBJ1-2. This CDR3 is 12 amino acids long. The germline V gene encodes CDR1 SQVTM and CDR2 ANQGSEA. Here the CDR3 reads CSVWAANYGYTF.

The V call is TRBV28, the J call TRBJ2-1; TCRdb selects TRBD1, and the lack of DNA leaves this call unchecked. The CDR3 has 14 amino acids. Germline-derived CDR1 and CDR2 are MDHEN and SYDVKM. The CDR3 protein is CASRLWRGIDEQFF.

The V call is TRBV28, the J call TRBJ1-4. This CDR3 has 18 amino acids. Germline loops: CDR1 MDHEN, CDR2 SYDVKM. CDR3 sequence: CASSLSSGWGSTNEKLFF.